The clone carrying this T cell receptor beta chain was detected a few times. Antigen: not known. This sample is drawn from a study of cytomegalovirus exposure and HLA in healthy donors. This PCR relied on a set of 60 Vbeta primers and 13 Jbeta primers. Assay used: immunoSEQ multiplex PCR; TCRdb lists only in-frame clones, some missing. The table includes 130,000 to 150,000 clones, roughly a tenth detected once. Study-wide results and caveats: Several of the most significant clusters appeared linked to common viral pathogens, based on a later analysis. What TCR beta sequences reportedly achieved was accurate prediction of HLA-A and HLA-B alleles in most subjects.

The CDR3 sequence is 14 residues long. The germline gives CDR1 SGHNT, CDR2 YENEEA. Deletions cut 3 bases from V and 6 bases from J, with 11 bases between. The source of this sequence is a male donor in good health and CMV-seronegative. The genes are TRBV11-3 and TRBJ2-2, with a tentative D call TRBD2 (7 bases). The sequenced sample was PBMCs. CDR3: CASSFGGQAGELFF. In nucleotides, the CDR3 is TGTGCCAGCAGCTTCGGGGGGCAGGCCGGGGAGCTGTTTTTT.